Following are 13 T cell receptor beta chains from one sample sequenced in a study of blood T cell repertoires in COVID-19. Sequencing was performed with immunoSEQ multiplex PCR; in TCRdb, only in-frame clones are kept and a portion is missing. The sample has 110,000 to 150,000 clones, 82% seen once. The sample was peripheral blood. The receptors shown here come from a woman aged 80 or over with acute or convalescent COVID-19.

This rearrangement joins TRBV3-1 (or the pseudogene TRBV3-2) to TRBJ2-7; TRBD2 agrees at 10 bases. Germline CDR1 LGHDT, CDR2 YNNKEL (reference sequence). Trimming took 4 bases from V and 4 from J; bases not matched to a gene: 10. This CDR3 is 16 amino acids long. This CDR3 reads CASSLYSSSGSYEQYF. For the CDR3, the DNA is TGTGCCAGCAGCCTTTACTCCTCTAGCGGGAGTTACGAGCAGTACTTC.

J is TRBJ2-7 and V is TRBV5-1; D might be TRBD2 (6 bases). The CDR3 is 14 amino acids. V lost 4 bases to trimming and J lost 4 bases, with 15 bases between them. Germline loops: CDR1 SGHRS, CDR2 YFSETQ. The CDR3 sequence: CASSQPGVVYEQYF. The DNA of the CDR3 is TGCGCCAGCAGCCAACCGGGGGTGGTTTACGAGCAGTACTTC.

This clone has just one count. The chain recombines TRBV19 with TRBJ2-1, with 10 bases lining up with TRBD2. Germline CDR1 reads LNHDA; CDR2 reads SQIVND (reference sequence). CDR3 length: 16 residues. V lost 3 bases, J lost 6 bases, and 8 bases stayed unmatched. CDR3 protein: CASSIWSGRASNEQFF. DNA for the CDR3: TGTGCCAGTAGTATTTGGAGCGGGAGGGCATCCAATGAGCAGTTCTTC.

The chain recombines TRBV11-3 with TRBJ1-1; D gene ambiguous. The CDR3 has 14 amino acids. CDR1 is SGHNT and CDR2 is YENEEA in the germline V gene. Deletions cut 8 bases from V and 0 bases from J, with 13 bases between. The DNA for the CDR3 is TGTGCCAGCCGTCCCTGGCGGGTGAACACTGAAGCTTTCTTT. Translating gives CASRPWRVNTEAFF.

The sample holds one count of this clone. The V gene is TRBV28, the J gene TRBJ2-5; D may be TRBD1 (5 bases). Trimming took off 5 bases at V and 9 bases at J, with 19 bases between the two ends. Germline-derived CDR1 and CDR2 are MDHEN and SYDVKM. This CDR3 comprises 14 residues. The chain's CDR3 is CASSGAGRPRAQYF. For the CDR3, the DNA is TGTGCCAGCAGTGGAGCCGGACGGCCCAGGGCCCAGTACTTC.

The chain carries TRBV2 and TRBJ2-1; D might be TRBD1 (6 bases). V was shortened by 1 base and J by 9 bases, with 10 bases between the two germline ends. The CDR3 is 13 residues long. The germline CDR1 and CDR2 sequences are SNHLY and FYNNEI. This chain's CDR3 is CASSEGVGGEQFF. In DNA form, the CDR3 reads TGTGCCAGCAGTGAAGGGGTAGGGGGTGAGCAGTTCTTC.

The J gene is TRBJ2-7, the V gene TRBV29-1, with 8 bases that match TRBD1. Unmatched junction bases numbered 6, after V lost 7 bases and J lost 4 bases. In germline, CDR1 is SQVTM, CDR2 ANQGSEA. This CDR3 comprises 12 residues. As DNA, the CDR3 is TGCAGCGGGACAGGGAAGTCGTACGAGCAGTACTTC. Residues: CSGTGKSYEQYF.

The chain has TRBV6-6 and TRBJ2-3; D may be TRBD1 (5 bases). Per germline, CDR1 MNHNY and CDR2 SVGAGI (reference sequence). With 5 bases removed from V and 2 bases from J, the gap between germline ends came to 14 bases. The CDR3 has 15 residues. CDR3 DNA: TGTGCCAGCAGTCAACCTCGACAGTCCACAGATACGCAGTATTTT. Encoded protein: CASSQPRQSTDTQYF.

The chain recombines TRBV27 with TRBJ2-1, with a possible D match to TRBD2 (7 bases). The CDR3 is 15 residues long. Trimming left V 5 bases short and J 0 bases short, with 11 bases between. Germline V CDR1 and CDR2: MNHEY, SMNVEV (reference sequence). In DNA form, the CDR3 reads TGTGCCAGCAGTACGGGGGGCAGCTCCTACAATGAGCAGTTCTTC. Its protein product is CASSTGGSSYNEQFF.

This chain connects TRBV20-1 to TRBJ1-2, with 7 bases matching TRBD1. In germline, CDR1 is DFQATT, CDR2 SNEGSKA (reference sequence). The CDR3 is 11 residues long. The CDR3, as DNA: TGCACCGGTACAGGGGACTATGGCTACACCTTC. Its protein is CTGTGDYGYTF.

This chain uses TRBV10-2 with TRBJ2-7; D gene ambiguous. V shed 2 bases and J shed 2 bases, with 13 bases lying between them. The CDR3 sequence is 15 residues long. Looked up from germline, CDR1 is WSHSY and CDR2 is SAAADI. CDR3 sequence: CASSELSLNPYEQYF. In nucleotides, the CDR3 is TGCGCCAGCAGTGAGCTCTCACTCAACCCCTACGAGCAGTACTTC.

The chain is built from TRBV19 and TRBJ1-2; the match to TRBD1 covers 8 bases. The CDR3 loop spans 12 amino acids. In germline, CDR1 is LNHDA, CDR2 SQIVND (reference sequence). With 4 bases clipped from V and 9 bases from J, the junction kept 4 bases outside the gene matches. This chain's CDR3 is CASSTRQGSYTF. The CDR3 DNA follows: TGTGCCAGTAGTACTCGACAGGGGAGCTACACCTTC.

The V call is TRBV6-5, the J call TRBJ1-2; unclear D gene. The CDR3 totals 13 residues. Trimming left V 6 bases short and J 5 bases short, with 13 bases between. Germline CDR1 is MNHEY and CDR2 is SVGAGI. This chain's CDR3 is CASSPWGGYGYTF. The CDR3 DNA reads TGTGCCAGCAGCCCCTGGGGAGGTTATGGCTACACCTTC.